This T cell receptor (beta chain) was sequenced in a study of early T cells in non-severe SARS-CoV-2 infection. Whole-study context: Unpaired chains resulted from sequencing bulk RNA of unsorted whole blood. Findings of the study overall: Private and CD4 specificities were missed by VDJdb matching, which favored anti-spike CD8 responses.

Researchers tagged individual cDNA molecules with unique molecular identifiers. From the 5' RACE reads, TCRdb called clonotypes with MiXCR, one entry per CDR3 protein. In the table there are about 33,000 distinct CDR3 sequences, approximately 5% of which are singletons. This clonotype is termed medium-sized. Its cognate antigen is unknown. The CDR3 runs to 14 residues. Germline CDR1 is KGHSH and CDR2 is LQKENI. The trim removed 5 bases at V and 5 bases at J, leaving 8 bases unmatched. Sequencing was done on a sample of whole blood. This clonotype originated in an adult who was a healthcare worker with PCR-confirmed SARS-CoV-2 infection or an uninfected control (not recorded which). The J gene is TRBJ1-1, the V gene TRBV18; 7 bases are shared with TRBD1. CDR3 region: CASSSGQRGTEAFF. CDR3 DNA sequence: TGTGCCAGCTCATCGGGACAGAGAGGGACTGAAGCTTTCTTT.